This entry concerns a single T cell receptor (beta chain). V shed 6 bases, J shed 3 bases, and the junction held 3 bases outside the gene matches. CDR1 and CDR2 from the germline V gene are MNHEY and SVGAGI. The CDR3 extends over 15 amino acids. The record originates from a study of blood T cell repertoires in COVID-19. Study overall: Samples taken during acute and convalescent COVID-19 were collected in the United States, Italy and Spain. PBMCs, B-cell-depleted T cells, or T cells provided the cDNA or gDNA that made up the material.

Original handling: Researchers report that nucleated cell counts were estimated from reference gene primer amplification. Clones were read by immunoSEQ multiplex PCR, and TCRdb kept only the in-frame ones, dropping some. V and J calls and clone size come straight from that table; D and trimming were deduced from the DNA. The repertoire has around 200,000 clones, 85% to 90% of them found once; the top ten carry over 3.5%. The chain employs TRBV6-5 and TRBJ2-1; 12 positions match TRBD2. The receptor was derived from a man aged 18 to 30 with active or convalescent COVID-19. The material sequenced was peripheral blood. As DNA, the CDR3 is TGTGCCAGCAGACTACTAGCGGGGGGCTACAATGAGCAGTTCTTC. This sequence encodes CASRLLAGGYNEQFF.